The 25 T cell receptor beta chains below were found in one sample sequenced in a study of T cells after yellow fever vaccination. TCRdb re-analysed the 5' RACE reads in MiXCR, keeping a single row per CDR3 protein. This sample yields hundreds of thousands of distinct CDR3 sequences, of which roughly 12% are seen a single time; around an eighth belongs to the top ten. This material consisted of PBMCs, taken on the day of the yellow fever booster vaccination. Receptors originate from a man aged 25 to 40 who received the YFV17D yellow fever vaccine.

For the CDR3, the DNA is TGTGCCAGCACCAAAAGCGGGGCCGACAGCTTTCGTGAGCAGTTCTTC. Encoded protein: CASTKSGADSFREQFF. The chain uses TRBV7-2 and TRBJ2-1; 7 bases are shared with TRBD2. Germline assignment: CDR1 SGHTA and CDR2 FQGNSA. This CDR3 spans 16 amino acids. V lost 7 bases, J lost 9 bases, and 18 bases stayed unmatched. Filled out from reference TRBV7-2 and TRBJ2-1, the complete variable domain reads GAGVSQSPSNKVTEKGKDVELRCDPISGHTALYWYRQSLGQGLEFLIYFQGNSAPDKSGLPSDRFSAERTGGSVSTLTIQRTQQEDSAVYLCASTKSGADSFREQFFGPGTRLTVL.

The CDR3 region is CSALPGGETQYF. The CDR3 DNA reads as TGCAGTGCTCTTCCGGGAGGGGAGACCCAGTACTTC. The genes are TRBV20-1 and TRBJ2-5; 8 bases match TRBD2. Germline V gene sequence: CDR1 DFQATT, CDR2 SNEGSKA (reference sequence). The CDR3 spans 12 residues. The junction had 4 bases not matched to a gene; V was cut back by 5 bases and J by 5 bases.

The chain carries TRBV29-1 and TRBJ2-1; a possible D gene is TRBD1 (5 bases). Germline V gene sequence: CDR1 SQVTM, CDR2 ANQGSEA. Trimming took 3 bases from V and 2 from J, leaving 20 bases between them. This CDR3 spans 17 amino acids. The CDR3 here is CSVEGWGGEQTYNEQFF. Written as DNA, the CDR3 is TGCAGCGTTGAGGGTTGGGGCGGTGAGCAGACCTACAATGAGCAGTTCTTC.

In its sample, this clonotype was seen many times. The chain employs TRBV7-2 and TRBJ2-7, with no clear D. Germline V CDR1 and CDR2: SGHTA, FQGNSA. The CDR3 has 12 amino acids. The ends were cut back, 2 bases at V and 4 bases at J, with 6 bases in the middle. The CDR3, as DNA: TGTGCCAGCAGCTTAACCTTATACGAGCAGTACTTC. The encoded protein is CASSLTLYEQYF.

This clonotype showed up just a few times. CDR3 DNA: TGCAGCGTTGATGACACAGGGAGCTCCTACGAGCAGTACTTC. Protein: CSVDDTGSSYEQYF. The V and J genes are TRBV29-1 and TRBJ2-7; tentative D call: TRBD1 (6 bases). V lost 3 bases, J lost 0 bases, and 12 bases lay in between. Germline V gene data show CDR1 as SQVTM and CDR2 as ANQGSEA. The CDR3 covers 14 residues.

This clonotype has a handful of counts. This chain joins TRBV7-2 and TRBJ2-1; D perhaps matches TRBD2 (5 bases). The V end lost 3 bases, the J end lost 4 bases, and 10 bases lay between the germline ends. The CDR3 has 14 amino acids. CDR1 is SGHTA and CDR2 is FQGNSA in the germline V gene. The CDR3 region is CASSFRTPYNEQFF. The DNA of the CDR3 is TGTGCCAGCAGCTTTAGGACTCCGTACAATGAGCAGTTCTTC.

The genes are TRBV5-1 and TRBJ2-5, with 7 bases identical to TRBD2. The CDR3 contains 15 residues. V gave up 5 bases and J gave up 5 bases; unmatched junction bases: 12. Germline CDR1 SGHRS, CDR2 YFSETQ. The CDR3 is CASRPVGLSGETQYF. The CDR3 DNA follows: TGCGCCAGCAGGCCGGTCGGGCTTAGCGGGGAGACCCAGTACTTC.

This clonotype showed up just a few times. The chain combines TRBV29-1 with TRBJ2-7; 10 nucleotides align to TRBD1. Per germline, CDR1 SQVTM and CDR2 ANQGSEA. Trimming removed 6 bases from V and 5 bases from J; junction bases left unmatched: 7. CDR3 length: 13 residues. The CDR3 reads CSVAGQGGDEQYF. Here the CDR3 DNA reads TGCAGCGTCGCTGGACAGGGGGGCGACGAGCAGTACTTC.

The genes are TRBV6-2 or TRBV6-3 and TRBJ2-7; the D gene is possibly TRBD1 (6 bases). The CDR3 sequence is 14 residues long. V lost 6 bases and J lost 3, with 15 bases in between. The germline V gene has CDR1 MNHEY and CDR2 SVGEGT. The CDR3 sequence: CASSLDRIDYEQYF. The DNA for the CDR3 is TGTGCCAGCAGCCTAGACAGGATTGACTACGAGCAGTACTTC.

This clonotype was recorded a few times. The chain links TRBV11-2 to TRBJ2-7; TRBD1 matches 8 bases. V lost 5 bases and J lost 4; bases outside the gene matches: 13. The CDR3 length is 16 residues. Germline V gives CDR1 SGHAT, CDR2 FQNNGV. CDR3 bases: TGTGCCAGCAGCGCTGATGTGGGCAGGGGGCTATACGAGCAGTACTTC. It specifies CASSADVGRGLYEQYF.

The chain recombines TRBV6-5 with TRBJ2-3, with D uncertain. CDR1 and CDR2 from the germline V gene are MNHEY and SVGAGI. The CDR3 extends over 15 amino acids. V was shortened by 0 bases and J by 1 base, with 8 bases between the two germline ends. In DNA form, the CDR3 reads TGTGCCAGCAGTTACTCGAGACGGGGCACAGATACGCAGTATTTT. Its translation: CASSYSRRGTDTQYF.

This clonotype was found a few times. This rearrangement joins TRBV7-9 to TRBJ2-1; 7 bases line up with TRBD2. Germline assignment: CDR1 SEHNR and CDR2 FQNEAQ (reference sequence). The ends lost 1 base at V and 9 bases at J; junction bases unmatched: 3. The CDR3 runs 13 residues. The CDR3 DNA follows: TGTGCCAGCAGCTTAGGGGCGGGAGCTGAGCAGTTCTTC. It codes for CASSLGAGAEQFF.

The chain links TRBV6-2 or TRBV6-3 to TRBJ2-3, with 10 positions matching TRBD2. The germline V gene has CDR1 MNHEY and CDR2 SVGEGT. J was trimmed by 2 bases and V by 8 bases; bases with no gene match: 7. The CDR3 consists of 15 residues. CDR3 sequence: CASGSSGGSTDTQYF. CDR3 bases: TGTGCCAGCGGATCTAGCGGGGGATCCACAGATACGCAGTATTTT.

This clonotype has more than one count but fewer than ten. The chain joins TRBV4-2 to TRBJ2-7; D remains ambiguous. This CDR3 comprises 13 residues. Germline V gene lookup returns CDR1 LGHNA and CDR2 YNFKEQ. Trimming cost V 0 bases and J 3 bases, with 6 bases left between them. CDR3: CASSQDRLYEQYF. In nucleotides, the CDR3 is TGTGCCAGCAGCCAAGATCGTCTCTACGAGCAGTACTTC.

This chain links TRBV5-1 with TRBJ1-1; no definite D call. CDR1 and CDR2 from the germline V gene are SGHRS and YFSETQ. CDR3 length: 14 amino acids. Trimming stripped 5 bases from V and 1 base from J, with 12 bases between. CDR3 in amino acids: CASRSRSGNTEAFF. CDR3 in DNA: TGCGCCAGCAGGTCGAGGTCGGGGAACACTGAAGCTTTCTTT.

The chain combines TRBV5-1 with TRBJ2-7; 9 nucleotides align to TRBD1. The CDR3 spans 15 residues. Germline V gene lookup returns CDR1 SGHRS and CDR2 YFSETQ. Losses at the gene ends were 3 bases for V and 1 base for J; bases not matched to a gene: 5. The CDR3 coding sequence is TGCGCCAGCAGCTCGTCGACAGGGGGTTCCTACGAGCAGTACTTC. Protein product: CASSSSTGGSYEQYF.

This clonotype was counted a few times. The chain joins TRBV6-2 or TRBV6-3 to TRBJ2-3; no clear D gene. V lost 8 bases and J lost 3, with 9 bases in between. CDR1 MNHEY and CDR2 SVGEGT come from the germline V gene. This CDR3 region has 12 residues. The DNA for the CDR3 is TGTGCCAGCGCTTGGGGAACAGATACGCAGTATTTT. It is translated as CASAWGTDTQYF.

The V and J genes are TRBV4-3 and TRBJ2-3; D may correspond to TRBD1 or TRBD2 (6 bases each). CDR3 size: 18 residues. V was clipped by 0 bases and J by 0 bases, with 16 bases between them. Per germline, CDR1 LGHNA and CDR2 YSLEER. The CDR3: CASSQDGGLGSSTDTQYF. CDR3 bases: TGCGCCAGCAGCCAAGATGGGGGCCTCGGGAGTAGCACAGATACGCAGTATTTT.

Only a few counts were recorded for this clonotype. The V call is TRBV12-3 or TRBV12-4, the J call TRBJ2-4, with 10 bases identical to TRBD1. This CDR3 contains 15 residues. With 3 bases clipped from V and 6 bases from J, the junction kept 5 bases outside the gene matches. This chain's CDR3 is CASSLRTGGLNIQYF. CDR3 in DNA: TGTGCCAGCAGTTTGAGGACAGGGGGTTTAAACATTCAGTACTTC.

The chain carries TRBV4-3 and TRBJ1-1, with D tentatively TRBD1 (6 bases). The V end lost 8 bases, the J end lost 3 bases, and 13 bases lay between the germline ends. Germline V gene sequence: CDR1 LGHNA, CDR2 YSLEER. The CDR3 contains 13 residues. The CDR3, as DNA: TGCGCCAGCCGGGGGGAGGGGGACACTGAAGCTTTCTTT. Protein sequence: CASRGEGDTEAFF.

This clonotype was detected only a few times. The J gene is TRBJ2-6, the V gene TRBV27; D possibly corresponds to TRBD1 (6 bases). Per the germline V gene, CDR1 is MNHEY and CDR2 is SMNVEV (reference sequence). Trimming removed 7 bases at V and 0 bases at J, with 16 bases between. The CDR3 length is 17 residues. This CDR3 is CASTPGHLLSGANVLTF. CDR3 DNA sequence: TGTGCCAGCACACCGGGACACCTTCTCTCTGGGGCCAACGTCCTGACTTTC.

This chain joins TRBV28 and TRBJ1-2; D gene uncertain. Germline V CDR1 and CDR2: MDHEN, SYDVKM. V gave up 4 bases and J gave up 4 bases, with 10 bases separating them. The CDR3 runs 13 residues. CDR3 bases: TGTGCCAGCAGTTCCTCGACTGTCTATGGCTACACCTTC. As protein: CASSSSTVYGYTF.

This rearrangement joins TRBV7-8 to TRBJ2-1; 8 bases fit TRBD2. Trimming took 6 bases from V and 5 from J; bases not matched to a gene: 3. Per the germline V gene, CDR1 is SGHVS and CDR2 is FQNEAQ. The CDR3 consists of 13 residues. CDR3 region: CASRQLADNEQFF. The CDR3 nucleotides are TGTGCCAGCAGACAACTAGCGGACAATGAGCAGTTCTTC.

The rearrangement links TRBV20-1 to TRBJ2-1, with 7 bases aligning to TRBD2. V lost 1 base, J lost 9 bases, and 9 bases stayed unmatched. From germline, CDR1 is DFQATT and CDR2 SNEGSKA (reference sequence). The CDR3 has 14 residues. The CDR3 nucleotides are TGCAGTGCTAGAGTGGGGGGAGGGCCGGCTGAGCAGTTCTTC. As protein: CSARVGGGPAEQFF.

The chain has TRBV20-1 and TRBJ2-2, with TRBD2 identical over 9 bases. The J segment lost 5 bases and the V segment lost 2 bases, leaving 6 bases of the junction unmatched. CDR3 length: 15 amino acids. Germline CDR1 DFQATT, CDR2 SNEGSKA (reference sequence). The chain's CDR3 is CSARLAGIQTGELFF. CDR3 sequence (DNA): TGCAGTGCTAGACTAGCGGGAATACAGACCGGGGAGCTGTTTTTT.